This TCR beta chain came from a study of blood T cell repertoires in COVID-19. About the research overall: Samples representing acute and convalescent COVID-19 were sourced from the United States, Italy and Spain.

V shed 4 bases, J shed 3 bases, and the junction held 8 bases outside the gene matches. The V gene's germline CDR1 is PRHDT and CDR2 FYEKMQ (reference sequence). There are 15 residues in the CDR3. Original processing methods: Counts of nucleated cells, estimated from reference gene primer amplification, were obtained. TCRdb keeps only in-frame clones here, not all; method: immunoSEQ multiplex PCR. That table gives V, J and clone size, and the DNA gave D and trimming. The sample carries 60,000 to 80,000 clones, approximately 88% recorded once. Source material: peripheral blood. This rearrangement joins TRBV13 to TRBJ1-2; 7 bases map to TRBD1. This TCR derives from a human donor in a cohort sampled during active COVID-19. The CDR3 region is CASSSRGTDDYGYTF. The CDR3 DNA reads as TGTGCCAGCAGCTCAAGAGGGACAGACGACTATGGCTACACCTTC.